Here is one T cell receptor beta chain with its context. Ten or more counts support this clonotype. Its recognized antigen is unknown. No base-level quality is on record; no much larger clone is a single base apart. In the paper's terms, the treatment or condition label means: allogeneic hematopoietic cell transplantation with graft depleted of TCRalphabeta T cells and CD19 B cells. TCRalphabeta/CD19-depleted allogeneic hematopoietic cell grafts were given to the transplant recipients, all of whom were children. Libraries came from PCR. This sample was sequenced with an Illumina HiSeq 2500. To normalize quantification of the TCRbeta repertoire, the TCR libraries were built with molecular barcoding that relied on unique molecular identifiers. TCRdb trimmed public reads at Q25 via fastp, called clones via MiXCR and kept in-frame beta chains. Each record represents a unique CDR3 protein, reported with the most common genes and DNA among its rows. Here the sample has about 300,000 distinct CDR3 sequences; 10% occur a single time. The ten largest clones capture less than 9% of the sample.

The sample belongs to a study of T-cell reconstitution after alpha-beta-depleted transplantation in children (dated by TCRdb to 2016 to 2017). As for the study more broadly: The study quantitatively tracked T-cell immune reconstitution after TCRalphabeta/CD19-depleted allogeneic hematopoietic cell transplantation in children using TCR repertoire profiling. General study outcomes and caveats: In some patients, the high TCRbeta diversity seen at day 60 was put down to recipient T cells and intrathymic progenitors that had survived conditioning. The apparently early alphabetaT-cell count recovery about two months after transplant was reportedly dependent on only several hundred rapidly expanded clones derived from non-depleted graft cells. Over the following months the frequencies of hyperexpanded clones went down, and after one year T-cell counts and TCRbeta diversity were mostly credited to newly produced T cells.

This sequence was found in a boy in the first two years of life with acute myeloid leukemia, due to receive a stem cell transplant. This sample comprised PBMCs, obtained before TCRalphabeta/CD19-depleted stem cell transplant.

The DNA sequence is TGTGCCAGCAGCTTAGTCTCAGGACTAGCCGGCTACGAGCAGTACTTC. Protein translation: CASSLVSGLAGYEQYF. In this chain, TRBV7-2 is recombined with TRBJ2-7; 8 nucleotides in the junction match TRBD2. For CDR1 and CDR2, the germline V gene lists SGHTA and FQGNSA. The CDR3, from cysteine to phenylalanine, totals 16 residues. Just the 48-base CDR3 DNA is kept, in frame starting at base 1. Trimmed from V: 1 base; trimmed from J: 3 bases; junction bases lacking a gene match: 8. Supplemented by the reference TRBV7-2 and TRBJ2-7 proteins around the CDR3, the complete variable domain is GAGVSQSPSNKVTEKGKDVELRCDPISGHTALYWYRQSLGQGLEFLIYFQGNSAPDKSGLPSDRFSAERTGGSVSTLTIQRTQQEDSAVYLCASSLVSGLAGYEQYFGPGTRLTVT.